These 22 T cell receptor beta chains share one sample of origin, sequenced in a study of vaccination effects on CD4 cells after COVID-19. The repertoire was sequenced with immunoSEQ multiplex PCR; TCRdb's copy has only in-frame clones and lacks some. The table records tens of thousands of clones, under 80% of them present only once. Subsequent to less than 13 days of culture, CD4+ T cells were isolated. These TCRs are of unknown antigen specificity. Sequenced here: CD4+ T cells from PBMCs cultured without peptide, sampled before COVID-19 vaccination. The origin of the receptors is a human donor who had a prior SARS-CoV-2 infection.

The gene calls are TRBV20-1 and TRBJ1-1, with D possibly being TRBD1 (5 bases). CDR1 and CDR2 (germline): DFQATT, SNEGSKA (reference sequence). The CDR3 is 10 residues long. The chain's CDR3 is CKPGATEAFF. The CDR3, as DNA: TGCAAGCCCGGGGCCACTGAAGCTTTCTTT.

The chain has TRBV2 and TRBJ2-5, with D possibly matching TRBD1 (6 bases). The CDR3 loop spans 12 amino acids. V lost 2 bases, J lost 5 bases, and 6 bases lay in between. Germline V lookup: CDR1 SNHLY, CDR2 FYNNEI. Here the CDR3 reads CASSERGETQYF. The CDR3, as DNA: TGTGCCAGCAGTGAAAGGGGGGAGACCCAGTACTTC.

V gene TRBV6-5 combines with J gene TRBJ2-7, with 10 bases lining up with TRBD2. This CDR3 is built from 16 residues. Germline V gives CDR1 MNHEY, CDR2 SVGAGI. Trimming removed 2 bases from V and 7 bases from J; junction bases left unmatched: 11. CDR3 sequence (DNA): TGTGCCAGCAGTTACCGACCGGGACTAGCGTATTATGAGCAGTACTTC. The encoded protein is CASSYRPGLAYYEQYF.

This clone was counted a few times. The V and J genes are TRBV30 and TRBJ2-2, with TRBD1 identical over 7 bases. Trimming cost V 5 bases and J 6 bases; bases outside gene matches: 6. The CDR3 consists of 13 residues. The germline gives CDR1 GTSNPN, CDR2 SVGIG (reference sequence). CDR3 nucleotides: TGTGCCTGGCGGGACAGCTACCCCGGGGAGCTGTTTTTT. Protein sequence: CAWRDSYPGELFF.

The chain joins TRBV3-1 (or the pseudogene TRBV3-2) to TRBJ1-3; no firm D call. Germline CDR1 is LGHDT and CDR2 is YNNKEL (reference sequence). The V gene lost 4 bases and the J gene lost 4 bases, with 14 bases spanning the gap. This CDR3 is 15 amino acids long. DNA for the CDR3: TGTGCCAGCAGCCTCAATCTCTTTTTGGGAAACACCATATATTTT. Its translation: CASSLNLFLGNTIYF.

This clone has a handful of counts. The CDR3 sequence is CASSQDSNQPQHF. CDR3 sequence (DNA): TGCGCCAGCAGCCAGGACAGCAATCAGCCCCAGCATTTT. This sequence joins TRBV5-1 and TRBJ1-5; D uncertain. Germline V gene data show CDR1 as SGHRS and CDR2 as YFSETQ. The V and J ends lost 4 bases and 1 base respectively, with 6 bases between them. The CDR3 loop spans 13 amino acids.

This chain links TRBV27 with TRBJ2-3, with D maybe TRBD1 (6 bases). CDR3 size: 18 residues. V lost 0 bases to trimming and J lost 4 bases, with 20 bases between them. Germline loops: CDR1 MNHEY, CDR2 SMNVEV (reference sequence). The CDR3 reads CASSLSSGQGSGADTQYF. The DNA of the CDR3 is TGTGCCAGCAGTTTATCGTCGGGGCAGGGGAGTGGTGCAGATACGCAGTATTTT.

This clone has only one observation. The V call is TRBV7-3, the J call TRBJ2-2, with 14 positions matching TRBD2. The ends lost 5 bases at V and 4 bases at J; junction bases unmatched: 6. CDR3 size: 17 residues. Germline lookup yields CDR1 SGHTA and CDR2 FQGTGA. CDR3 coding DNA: TGTGCCAGCAGCGCGACTAGCGGGGGGGTCGGCACCGGGGAGCTGTTTTTT. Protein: CASSATSGGVGTGELFF.

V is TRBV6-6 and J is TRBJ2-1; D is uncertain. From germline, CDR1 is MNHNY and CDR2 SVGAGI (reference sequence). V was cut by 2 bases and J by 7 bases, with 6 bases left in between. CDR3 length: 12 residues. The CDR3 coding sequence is TGTGCCAGCAGTTACCAGAGGAATGAGCAGTTCTTC. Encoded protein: CASSYQRNEQFF.

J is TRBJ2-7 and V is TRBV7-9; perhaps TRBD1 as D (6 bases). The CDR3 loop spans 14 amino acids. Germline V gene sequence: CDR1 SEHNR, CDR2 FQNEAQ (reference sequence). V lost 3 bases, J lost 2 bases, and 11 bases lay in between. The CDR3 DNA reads TGTGCCAGCAGCTTCCGGGACATCACCTACGAGCAGTACTTC. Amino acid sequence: CASSFRDITYEQYF.

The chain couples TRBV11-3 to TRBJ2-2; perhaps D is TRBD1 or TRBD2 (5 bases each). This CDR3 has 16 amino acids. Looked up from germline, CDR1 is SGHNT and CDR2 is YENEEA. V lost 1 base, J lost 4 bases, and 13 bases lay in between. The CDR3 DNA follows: TGTGCCAGCAGCTTAGGAGGGACCAAACTCACCGGGGAGCTGTTTTTT. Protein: CASSLGGTKLTGELFF.

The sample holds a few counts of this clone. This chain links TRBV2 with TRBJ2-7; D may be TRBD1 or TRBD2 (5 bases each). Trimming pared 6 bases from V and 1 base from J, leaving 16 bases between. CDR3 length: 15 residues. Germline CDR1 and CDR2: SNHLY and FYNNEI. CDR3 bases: TGTGCCAGCAGGGAGAGGGGTTTCAGGTCCTACGAGCAGTACTTC. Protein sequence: CASRERGFRSYEQYF.

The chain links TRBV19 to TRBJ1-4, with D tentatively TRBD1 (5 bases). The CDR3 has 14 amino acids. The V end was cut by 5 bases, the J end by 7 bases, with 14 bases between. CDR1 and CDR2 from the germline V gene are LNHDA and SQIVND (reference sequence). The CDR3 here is CASSWGRSGEKLFF. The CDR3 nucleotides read TGTGCCAGTAGTTGGGGGAGGTCGGGTGAAAAACTGTTTTTT.

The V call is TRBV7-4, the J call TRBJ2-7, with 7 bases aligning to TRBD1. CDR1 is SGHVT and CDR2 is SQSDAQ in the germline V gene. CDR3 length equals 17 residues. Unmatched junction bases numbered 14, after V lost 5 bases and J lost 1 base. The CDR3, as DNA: TGTGCCAGCAGCAGAATGACCCTCGGGACAGAATCCTACGAGCAGTACTTC. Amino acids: CASSRMTLGTESYEQYF.

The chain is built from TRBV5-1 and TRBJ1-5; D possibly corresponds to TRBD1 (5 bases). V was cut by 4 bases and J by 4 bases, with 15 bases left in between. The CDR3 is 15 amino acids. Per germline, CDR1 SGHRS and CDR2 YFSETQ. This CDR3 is CASSPGGGRNQPQHF. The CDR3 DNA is TGCGCCAGCAGCCCGGGGGGGGGACGGAATCAGCCCCAGCATTTT.

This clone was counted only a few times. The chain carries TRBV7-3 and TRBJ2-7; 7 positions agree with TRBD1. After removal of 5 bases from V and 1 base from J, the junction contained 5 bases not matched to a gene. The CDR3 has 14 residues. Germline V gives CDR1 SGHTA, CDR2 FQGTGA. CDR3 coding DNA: TGTGCCAGCAGCCGGGACAGCCAATCCTACGAGCAGTACTTC. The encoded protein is CASSRDSQSYEQYF. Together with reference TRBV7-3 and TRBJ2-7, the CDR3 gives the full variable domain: GAGVSQTPSNKVTEKGKYVELRCDPISGHTALYWYRQSLGQGPEFLIYFQGTGAADDSGLPNDRFFAVRPEGSVSTLKIQRTERGDSAVYLCASSRDSQSYEQYFGPGTRLTVT.

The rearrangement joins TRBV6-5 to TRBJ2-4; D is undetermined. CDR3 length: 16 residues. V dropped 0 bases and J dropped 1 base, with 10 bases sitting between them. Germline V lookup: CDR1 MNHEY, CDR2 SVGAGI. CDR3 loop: CASSYSMARAKNIQYF. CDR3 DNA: TGTGCCAGCAGTTACTCGATGGCCAGGGCCAAAAACATTCAGTACTTC.

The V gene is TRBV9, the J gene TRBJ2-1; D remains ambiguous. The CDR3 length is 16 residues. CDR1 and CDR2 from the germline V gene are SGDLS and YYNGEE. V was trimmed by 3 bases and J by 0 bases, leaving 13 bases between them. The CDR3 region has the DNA TGTGCCAGCAGCGCCCACCTTACGACCTCCTACAATGAGCAGTTCTTC. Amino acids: CASSAHLTTSYNEQFF.

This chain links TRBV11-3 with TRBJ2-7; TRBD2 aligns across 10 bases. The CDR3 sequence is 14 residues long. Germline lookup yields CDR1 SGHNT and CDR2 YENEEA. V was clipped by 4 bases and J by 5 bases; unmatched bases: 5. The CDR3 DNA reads TGTGCCAGCAGCTCCTCCAGCGGGAGGGACGAGCAGTACTTC. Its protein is CASSSSSGRDEQYF.

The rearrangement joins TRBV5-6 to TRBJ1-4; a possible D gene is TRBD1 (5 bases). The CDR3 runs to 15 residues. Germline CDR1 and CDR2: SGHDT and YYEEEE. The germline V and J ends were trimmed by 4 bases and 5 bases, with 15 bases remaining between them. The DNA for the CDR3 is TGTGCCAGCAGCATGACGGGGGGAGGGAATGAAAAACTGTTTTTT. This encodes CASSMTGGGNEKLFF.

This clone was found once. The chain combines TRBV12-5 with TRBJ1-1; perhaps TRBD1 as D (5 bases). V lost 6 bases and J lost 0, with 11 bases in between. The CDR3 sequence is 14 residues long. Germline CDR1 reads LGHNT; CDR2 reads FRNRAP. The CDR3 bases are TGTGCTAGTGGCAAGGGGAGGCTGAACACTGAAGCTTTCTTT. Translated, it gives CASGKGRLNTEAFF.

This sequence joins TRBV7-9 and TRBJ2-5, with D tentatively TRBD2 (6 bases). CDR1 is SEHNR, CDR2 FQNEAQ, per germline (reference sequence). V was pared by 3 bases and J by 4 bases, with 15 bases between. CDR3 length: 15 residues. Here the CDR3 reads CASSFFGGAGETQYF. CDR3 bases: TGTGCCAGCAGCTTCTTCGGGGGTGCGGGAGAGACCCAGTACTTC.